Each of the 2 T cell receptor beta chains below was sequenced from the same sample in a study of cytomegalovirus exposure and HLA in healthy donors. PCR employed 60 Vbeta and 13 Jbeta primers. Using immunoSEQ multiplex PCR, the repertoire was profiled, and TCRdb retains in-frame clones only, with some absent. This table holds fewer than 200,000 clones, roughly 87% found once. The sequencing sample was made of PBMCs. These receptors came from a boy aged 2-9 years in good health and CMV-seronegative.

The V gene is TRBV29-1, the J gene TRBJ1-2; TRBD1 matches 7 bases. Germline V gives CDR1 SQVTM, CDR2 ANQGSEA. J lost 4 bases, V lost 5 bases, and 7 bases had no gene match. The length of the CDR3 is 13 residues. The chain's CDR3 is CSVQPGQIYGYTF. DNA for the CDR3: TGCAGCGTTCAACCGGGACAGATCTATGGCTACACCTTC.

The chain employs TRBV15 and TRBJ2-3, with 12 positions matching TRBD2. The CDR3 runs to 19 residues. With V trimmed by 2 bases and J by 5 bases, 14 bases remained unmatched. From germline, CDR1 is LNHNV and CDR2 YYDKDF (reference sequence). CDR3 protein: CATSRYNTGLAGIGDTQYF. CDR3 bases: TGTGCCACCAGCAGATACAACACCGGACTAGCGGGAATCGGAGATACGCAGTATTTT.